These 32 T cell receptor beta chains were sequenced from one sample in a study of blood T cell repertoires in COVID-19. TCRdb keeps only in-frame clones here, not all; method: immunoSEQ multiplex PCR. The sample contains about 190,000 clones, 80% of which appear only once. Specimen: peripheral blood. All receptors come from a man aged 55 to 69 with acute or convalescent COVID-19.

The chain combines TRBV2 with TRBJ2-6; 7 bases line up with TRBD1. The junction had 6 bases not matched to a gene; V was cut back by 6 bases and J by 4 bases. Germline values: CDR1 SNHLY, CDR2 FYNNEI. The CDR3 spans 15 residues. The DNA for the CDR3 is TGTGCCAGCAGGACGGGACAGTCGGGGGCCAACGTCCTGACTTTC. Translating gives CASRTGQSGANVLTF.

There are a few counts of this clone. The genes are TRBV10-2 and TRBJ1-5; no reliable D call. Germline CDR1 is WSHSY and CDR2 is SAAADI. This CDR3 is 13 amino acids long. Trimming cost V 7 bases and J 6 bases, with 13 bases left between them. This CDR3 is CASMVQVGQPQHF. CDR3 nucleotide sequence: TGCGCCAGCATGGTCCAGGTCGGTCAGCCCCAGCATTTT.

The genes are TRBV3-1 (or the pseudogene TRBV3-2) and TRBJ2-2; TRBD2 agrees at 8 bases. The V gene end was trimmed by 1 base and the J gene end by 6 bases; junction bases not matched to a gene: 7. Germline CDR1 and CDR2: LGHDT and YNNKEL (reference sequence). The CDR3 contains 16 residues. The CDR3 sequence is CASSQGAAGEAGELFF. CDR3 DNA: TGTGCCAGCAGCCAAGGGGCAGCGGGAGAGGCCGGGGAGCTGTTTTTT.

V usage is TRBV12-5 and J usage is TRBJ1-1; TRBD1 is a possible D gene (5 bases). Germline CDR1 LGHNT, CDR2 FRNRAP. The V gene lost 1 base and the J gene lost 6 bases, with 15 bases spanning the gap. CDR3 length: 15 amino acids. The chain's CDR3 is CASGLEMPPGAEAFF. The CDR3, as DNA: TGTGCTAGTGGTTTGGAAATGCCCCCGGGGGCTGAAGCTTTCTTT.

The gene calls are TRBV14 and TRBJ2-4, with 9 nucleotides matching TRBD2. The CDR3 runs 14 residues. J lost 7 bases, V lost 4 bases, and 5 bases had no gene match. Germline lookup yields CDR1 SGHDN and CDR2 FVKESK. The DNA of the CDR3 is TGTGCCAGCAGCCTCACAGCGGGGGGCAACATTCAGTACTTC. Its protein product is CASSLTAGGNIQYF.

In nucleotides, the CDR3 is TGTGCCAGCAGTTACTCCGGACTAGCGGGCACAGATACGCAGTATTTT. Its protein is CASSYSGLAGTDTQYF. V gene TRBV6-2 or TRBV6-3 combines with J gene TRBJ2-3; 10 bases are shared with TRBD2. Germline CDR1 MNHEY, CDR2 SVGEGT. Losses at the gene ends were 0 bases for V and 1 base for J; bases not matched to a gene: 1. The CDR3 spans 16 residues.

The gene calls are TRBV19 and TRBJ2-5; TRBD1 might be the D (5 bases). The V end lost 6 bases, the J end lost 5 bases, and 16 bases lay between the germline ends. Per the germline V gene, CDR1 is LNHDA and CDR2 is SQIVND (reference sequence). CDR3 size: 14 residues. In nucleotides, the CDR3 is TGTGCCAGTAGCCCAATTGGGGCGGTGGAGACCCAGTACTTC. Its translation is CASSPIGAVETQYF.

The chain joins TRBV2 to TRBJ1-3; TRBD1 is a possible D gene (5 bases). This CDR3 has 16 amino acids. Deletions cut 7 bases from V and 0 bases from J, with 16 bases between. Germline values: CDR1 SNHLY, CDR2 FYNNEI. CDR3 protein: CASNPWGDSSGNTIYF. The CDR3 nucleotides read TGTGCCAGCAACCCCTGGGGGGATAGCTCTGGAAACACCATATATTTT.

This chain links TRBV30 with TRBJ1-5; no clear D. Looked up from germline, CDR1 is GTSNPN and CDR2 is SVGIG (reference sequence). The CDR3 totals 12 residues. The DNA for the CDR3 is TGTGCTGAAACTTGGAGCAATCAGCCCCAGCATTTT. This translates into CAETWSNQPQHF.

V usage is TRBV27 and J usage is TRBJ2-3, with 9 positions matching TRBD1. With 5 bases clipped from V and 2 bases from J, the junction kept 2 bases outside the gene matches. The CDR3 length is 14 residues. In germline, CDR1 is MNHEY, CDR2 SMNVEV (reference sequence). CDR3 loop: CASSRDRATDTQYF. CDR3 nucleotide sequence: TGTGCCAGCAGTCGGGACAGGGCCACAGATACGCAGTATTTT.

This chain uses TRBV7-3 with TRBJ1-1; D unclear. The CDR3 totals 13 residues. Germline values: CDR1 SGHTA, CDR2 FQGTGA. The germline V and J ends were trimmed by 2 bases and 1 base, with 5 bases remaining between them. The CDR3 sequence: CASSLGQNTEAFF. The CDR3 region has the DNA TGTGCCAGCAGCTTAGGGCAGAACACTGAAGCTTTCTTT.

The gene calls are TRBV4-3 and TRBJ1-6; possibly TRBD1 for D (6 bases). The germline gives CDR1 LGHNA, CDR2 YSLEER. V lost 4 bases to trimming and J lost 5 bases, with 9 bases between them. CDR3 length equals 14 residues. The CDR3 nucleotides read TGCGCCAGCAGCCGGGGACACGATAATTCACCCCTCCACTTT. It specifies CASSRGHDNSPLHF.

This clone has a single count. The rearrangement joins TRBV5-1 to TRBJ2-7, with 7 bases identical to TRBD2. Trimming removed 0 bases from V and 5 bases from J; junction bases left unmatched: 14. Germline CDR1 and CDR2: SGHRS and YFSETQ. The CDR3 extends over 17 amino acids. Here the CDR3 reads CASSLAVLGGGLNEQYF. The CDR3 region has the DNA TGCGCCAGCAGCTTGGCCGTGTTGGGCGGGGGTCTAAACGAGCAGTACTTC.

J is TRBJ2-7 and V is TRBV21-1; the tabulated D call, TRBD2, remains unverified against the DNA. TRBV21-1 is a pseudogene segment. The CDR3 is 16 amino acids. The CDR3 is CASSKGPAGSSYEQYF. The CDR3, as DNA: TGTGCCAGCAGCAAGGGCCCAGCGGGTAGCTCCTACGAGCAGTACTTC.

For this clone: At one end the junction does not follow the germline gene, possibly because of a read error. The J gene is TRBJ2-3, the V gene TRBV7-7; D is unclear. The germline V gene encodes CDR1 SSHAT and CDR2 FNYEAQ (reference sequence). There are 13 residues in the CDR3. CDR3 coding DNA: TGTGCTAGCAGCTCAGATCACAGCGATACGCAGTATTTT. Its protein is CASSSDHSDTQYF.

CDR3 in amino acids: CASSTLKGGSTEAFF. The CDR3 DNA sequence: TGTGCCAGTAGTACCCTGAAAGGGGGTAGTACTGAAGCTTTCTTT. The chain employs TRBV19 and TRBJ1-1; perhaps TRBD1 as D (6 bases). The CDR3 is 15 amino acids. V shed 4 bases and J shed 5 bases, with 17 bases lying between them. Germline assignment: CDR1 LNHDA and CDR2 SQIVND (reference sequence).

The chain has TRBV7-3 and TRBJ2-1; no firm D call. The CDR3 has 17 amino acids. CDR1 SGHTA and CDR2 FQGTGA come from the germline V gene. The V end was cut by 0 bases, the J end by 5 bases, with 17 bases between. CDR3 sequence: CASSLTFSPLAHNEQFF. CDR3 in DNA: TGTGCCAGCAGCTTAACGTTCTCTCCCTTGGCCCACAATGAGCAGTTCTTC.

This clone appeared once. The J gene is TRBJ2-2, the V gene TRBV7-9, with 11 bases matching TRBD2. The germline CDR1 and CDR2 sequences are SEHNR and FQNEAQ (reference sequence). CDR3 length: 17 residues. V trimming: 3 bases; J trimming: 0 bases; junction bases outside the gene matches: 3. CDR3 nucleotide sequence: TGTGCCAGCAGCTTTTTAGCGGGAGGGCCGAACACCGGGGAGCTGTTTTTT. It yields the protein CASSFLAGGPNTGELFF.

The chain carries TRBV5-1 and TRBJ1-2; 8 nucleotides line up with TRBD1. The junction had 7 bases not matched to a gene; V was cut back by 5 bases and J by 4 bases. The CDR3 runs to 14 residues. Germline values: CDR1 SGHRS, CDR2 YFSETQ. CDR3 amino acids: CASSVGQGFYGYTF. The CDR3 region has the DNA TGCGCCAGCAGTGTCGGACAGGGATTCTATGGCTACACCTTC.

The rearrangement joins TRBV24-1 to TRBJ1-2; D might be TRBD1 (5 bases). Germline assignment: CDR1 KGHDR and CDR2 SFDVKD. V shed 5 bases and J shed 5 bases, with 11 bases lying between them. This CDR3 contains 13 residues. CDR3 nucleotide sequence: TGTGCCACCAGTGGAGGAGGGGAATATGGCTACACCTTC. It translates to CATSGGGEYGYTF.

This chain uses TRBV2 with TRBJ1-5; 7 nucleotides line up with TRBD1. Germline V gene data show CDR1 as SNHLY and CDR2 as FYNNEI. This CDR3 is built from 14 residues. With 4 bases clipped from V and 7 bases from J, the junction kept 7 bases outside the gene matches. CDR3 nucleotides: TGTGCCAGCAGTGTCGAGGGGGCTGGACAGCCCCAGCATTTT. Translated: CASSVEGAGQPQHF.

In its sample, this clone was seen a few times. Within the sample, other DNA sequences also encode this same CDR3. This chain joins TRBV12-3 or TRBV12-4 and TRBJ2-5; unclear D gene. This CDR3 contains 11 residues. The germline V and J ends were trimmed by 6 bases and 2 bases, with 4 bases remaining between them. Here the CDR3 reads CASSPQETQYF. CDR3 bases: TGTGCCAGCAGCCCTCAAGAGACCCAGTACTTC.

This clone was seen more than once but under ten times. The chain uses TRBV6-5 and TRBJ1-6; a possible D gene is TRBD1 (5 bases). The CDR3 length is 15 residues. Trimming shortened V by 6 bases and J by 8 bases, and 17 bases separated the two germline ends. Germline V CDR1 and CDR2: MNHEY, SVGAGI. The CDR3 loop is CASSRERGLYSPLHF. The CDR3 DNA follows: TGTGCCAGCAGCCGGGAACGGGGGTTGTATTCACCCCTCCACTTT.

The chain recombines TRBV29-1 with TRBJ1-6, with D uncertain. The V gene lost 5 bases and the J gene lost 5 bases, with 10 bases spanning the gap. The CDR3 has 13 amino acids. Germline loops: CDR1 SQVTM, CDR2 ANQGSEA. DNA for the CDR3: TGCAGCGTTCGTCGTAGTAATAATTCACCCCTCCACTTT. Its protein product is CSVRRSNNSPLHF. The entire variable domain, with the rest obtained from reference TRBV29-1 and TRBJ1-6, is as follows: SAVISQKPSRDICQRGTSLTIQCQVDSQVTMMFWYRQQPGQSLTLIATANQGSEATYESGFVIDKFPISRPNLTFSTLTVSNMSPEDSSIYLCSVRRSNNSPLHFGNGTRLTVT.

The V and J genes are TRBV18 and TRBJ1-2; 8 nucleotides agree with TRBD1. CDR1 KGHSH and CDR2 LQKENI come from the germline V gene. The CDR3 contains 16 residues. V shed 2 bases and J 2 bases; nucleotides not matched to a gene: 7. The CDR3 here is CASSPVTGDLNYGYTF. The CDR3 DNA is TGTGCCAGCTCACCAGTGACAGGGGATCTGAACTATGGCTACACCTTC.

The chain links TRBV7-8 to TRBJ2-3; 7 nucleotides agree with TRBD2. V dropped 4 bases and J dropped 3; count of bases not matched to a gene: 13. Germline V gene data show CDR1 as SGHVS and CDR2 as FQNEAQ. The CDR3 has 17 amino acids. The CDR3 DNA sequence: TGTGCCAGCAGCTCTCGTCGGGCGGGAGTGGGGACAGATACGCAGTATTTT. Protein sequence: CASSSRRAGVGTDTQYF. Based on the CDR3 plus reference TRBV7-8 and TRBJ2-3, the full variable domain is GAGVSQSPRYKVAKRGQDVALRCDPISGHVSLFWYQQALGQGPEFLTYFQNEAQLDKSGLPSDRFFAERPEGSVSTLKIQRTQQEDSAVYLCASSSRRAGVGTDTQYFGPGTRLTVL.

The chain employs TRBV7-2 and TRBJ1-2, with 7 bases fitting TRBD1. The germline gives CDR1 SGHTA, CDR2 FQGNSA. V was clipped by 4 bases and J by 5 bases; unmatched bases: 4. The CDR3 runs 13 residues. The CDR3 DNA reads TGTGCCAGCAGCTACGACAGGGATTATGGCTACACCTTC. This sequence encodes CASSYDRDYGYTF. Full variable domain (rest looked up from reference TRBV7-2 and TRBJ1-2): GAGVSQSPSNKVTEKGKDVELRCDPISGHTALYWYRQSLGQGLEFLIYFQGNSAPDKSGLPSDRFSAERTGGSVSTLTIQRTQQEDSAVYLCASSYDRDYGYTFGSGTRLTVV.

V gene TRBV3-1 (or the pseudogene TRBV3-2) combines with J gene TRBJ2-2; no definite D call. The CDR3 sequence is 13 residues long. V lost 2 bases and J 6 bases, leaving 7 bases between the germline ends. Per the germline V gene, CDR1 is LGHDT and CDR2 is YNNKEL (reference sequence). The CDR3 nucleotides are TGTGCCAGCAGCCAACGTCGTTCCGGGGAGCTGTTTTTT. This gives the protein CASSQRRSGELFF.

The chain couples TRBV12-5 to TRBJ1-1; no clear D gene. The V end was cut by 4 bases, the J end by 5 bases, with 11 bases between. CDR1 is LGHNT, CDR2 FRNRAP, per germline. This CDR3 has 13 residues. The CDR3 DNA is TGTGCTAGTGGTTCGGGAGGGTGGACTGAAGCTTTCTTT. It translates to CASGSGGWTEAFF. Supplemented by reference TRBV12-5 and TRBJ1-1, the full variable domain reads DARVTQTPRHKVTEMGQEVTMRCQPILGHNTVFWYRQTMMQGLELLAYFRNRAPLDDSGMPKDRFSAEMPDATLATLKIQPSEPRDSAVYFCASGSGGWTEAFFGQGTRLTVV.

The gene calls are TRBV24-1 and TRBJ1-2; D perhaps matches TRBD1 (5 bases). The CDR3 runs 15 residues. Germline V gives CDR1 KGHDR, CDR2 SFDVKD. Trimming left V 4 bases short and J 7 bases short, with 18 bases between. CDR3 bases: TGTGCCACCAGTGACCTAGGGCAGGGAAGTAGTGGCTACACCTTC. Its translation is CATSDLGQGSSGYTF.

This clone came up many times. The chain combines TRBV4-1 with TRBJ2-3; D gene ambiguous. CDR1 MGHRA and CDR2 YSYEKL come from the germline V gene. The length of the CDR3 is 12 residues. Trimming took 1 base from V and 8 from J, leaving 7 bases between them. The CDR3 sequence is CASSQAGGTQYF. The DNA for the CDR3 is TGCGCCAGCAGCCAAGCCGGTGGTACGCAGTATTTT.

The chain links TRBV7-3 to TRBJ1-5; D uncertain. The CDR3 covers 16 residues. The germline V and J ends were trimmed by 4 bases and 0 bases, with 13 bases remaining between them. Germline assignment: CDR1 SGHTA and CDR2 FQGTGA. The CDR3 sequence is CASSCRTMYSNQPQHF. In DNA form, the CDR3 reads TGTGCCAGCAGCTGCCGGACTATGTATAGCAATCAGCCCCAGCATTTT. Complete variable domain (other parts from reference TRBV7-3 and TRBJ1-5): GAGVSQTPSNKVTEKGKYVELRCDPISGHTALYWYRQSLGQGPEFLIYFQGTGAADDSGLPNDRFFAVRPEGSVSTLKIQRTERGDSAVYLCASSCRTMYSNQPQHFGDGTRLSIL.